Below, 20 T cell receptor beta chains from the same sample are listed, as sequenced in a study of cytomegalovirus exposure and HLA in healthy donors. Clones were sequenced by immunoSEQ multiplex PCR, and TCRdb holds only the in-frame ones, with some missing. Found here are over 100,000 clones, approximately 91% of them singletons; the top ten hold less than 2.5%. Source material: PBMCs. These receptors were taken from a young woman in good health and CMV-seronegative.

The J gene is TRBJ2-5, the V gene TRBV10-3, with TRBD2 matching over 7 bases. The CDR3 has 14 amino acids. V lost 0 bases to trimming and J lost 3 bases; unmatched junction nucleotides: 1. The V gene's germline CDR1 is ENHRY and CDR2 SYGVKD. Here the CDR3 DNA reads TGTGCCATCAGTGAGTCGGCGGGAGAAGAGACCCAGTACTTC. Protein: CAISESAGEETQYF.

The chain links TRBV28 to TRBJ2-2; 8 positions agree with TRBD2. CDR1 is MDHEN and CDR2 is SYDVKM in the germline V gene. V lost 3 bases to trimming and J lost 5 bases; unmatched junction nucleotides: 5. The CDR3 is made up of 15 amino acids. This chain's CDR3 is CASSFAAGVTGELFF. The CDR3 DNA follows: TGTGCCAGCAGTTTTGCAGCGGGAGTAACCGGGGAGCTGTTTTTT.

The CDR3 DNA follows: TGCGCCAGCAGTCCTTTTACAGGTCCGAACACTGAAGCTTTCTTT. Translating it yields CASSPFTGPNTEAFF. The gene calls are TRBV5-1 and TRBJ1-1; TRBD1 might be the D (5 bases). The CDR3 is 15 residues long. Germline lookup yields CDR1 SGHRS and CDR2 YFSETQ. The germline V and J ends were trimmed by 5 bases and 1 base, with 15 bases remaining between them.

This chain connects TRBV5-5 to TRBJ2-1, with D possibly TRBD2 on 6 matching bases. Deletions cut 4 bases from V and 1 base from J, with 18 bases between. The CDR3 totals 17 residues. The V gene's germline CDR1 is SGHKS and CDR2 YYEKEE (reference sequence). CDR3 amino acids: CASSIRSGVLSYNEQFF. CDR3 coding DNA: TGTGCCAGCAGCATTCGGTCGGGAGTCTTGTCCTACAATGAGCAGTTCTTC.

This clone was counted between two and nine times. The chain uses TRBV7-3 and TRBJ2-1; no clear D gene. The CDR3 has 14 residues. Germline lookup yields CDR1 SGHTA and CDR2 FQGTGA. The V gene lost 2 bases and the J gene lost 3 bases, with 8 bases spanning the gap. The CDR3 nucleotides read TGTGCCAGCAGCTTACTCCCCAGCTACAATGAGCAGTTCTTC. Protein product: CASSLLPSYNEQFF.

The chain carries TRBV5-1 and TRBJ2-7, with TRBD2 matching over 7 bases. CDR1 SGHRS and CDR2 YFSETQ come from the germline V gene. The CDR3 contains 14 residues. V lost 4 bases and J lost 3; bases outside the gene matches: 7. CDR3 sequence reads: CASSVPSSGYEQYF. The CDR3 coding sequence is TGCGCCAGCAGCGTACCCTCTAGCGGCTACGAGCAGTACTTC.

The gene calls are TRBV9 and TRBJ2-7, with 11 bases identical to TRBD2. The CDR3 is made up of 16 amino acids. Germline CDR1 reads SGDLS; CDR2 reads YYNGEE. V shed 2 bases, J shed 4 bases, and the junction held 8 bases outside the gene matches. The chain's CDR3 is CASSVGGTSGGYEQYF. The CDR3 DNA reads as TGTGCCAGCAGCGTTGGAGGGACTAGCGGAGGGTACGAGCAGTACTTC.

This chain links TRBV28 with TRBJ2-7; D is uncertain. Germline CDR1 MDHEN, CDR2 SYDVKM. Trimming stripped 4 bases from V and 0 bases from J, with 7 bases between. CDR3 length: 13 amino acids. This CDR3 reads CASSSSPSYEQYF. DNA for the CDR3: TGTGCCAGCAGTTCCAGTCCCTCCTACGAGCAGTACTTC.

This rearrangement joins TRBV28 to TRBJ2-1; 8 bases match TRBD2. The CDR3 covers 16 residues. The junction had 13 bases not matched to a gene; V was cut back by 5 bases and J by 7 bases. CDR1 MDHEN and CDR2 SYDVKM come from the germline V gene. CDR3 sequence reads: CASSRISGDEGNEQFF. CDR3 DNA: TGTGCCAGCAGTCGTATTAGCGGGGACGAGGGTAATGAGCAGTTCTTC.

The gene calls are TRBV5-1 and TRBJ1-1; 7 bases fit TRBD1. Germline V CDR1 and CDR2: SGHRS, YFSETQ. This CDR3 comprises 15 residues. V lost 4 bases and J lost 5; bases outside the gene matches: 11. This CDR3 reads CASSLTSSQGTEAFF. Here the CDR3 DNA reads TGCGCCAGCAGCCTAACATCTTCACAGGGGACTGAAGCTTTCTTT.

The chain combines TRBV9 with TRBJ2-5; the match to TRBD2 covers 8 bases. This CDR3 has 15 amino acids. Germline V CDR1 and CDR2: SGDLS, YYNGEE. V shed 1 base, J shed 4 bases, and the junction held 6 bases outside the gene matches. CDR3 DNA sequence: TGTGCCAGCAGCGTACGGGGGGGCCGAGCAGAGACCCAGTACTTC. It is translated as CASSVRGGRAETQYF.

In nucleotides, the CDR3 is TGTGCCAACGGGCGGGGTCTCCAGCCCCAGCATTTT. Its protein product is CANGRGLQPQHF. This sequence joins TRBV6-6 and TRBJ1-5; D not certain. Deletions cut 10 bases from V and 7 bases from J, with 14 bases between. The CDR3 spans 12 residues. CDR1 and CDR2 from the germline V gene are MNHNY and SVGAGI (reference sequence).

The V gene is TRBV29-1, the J gene TRBJ2-7; 7 bases align to TRBD2. The CDR3 sequence is 14 residues long. The trim removed 4 bases at V and 4 bases at J, leaving 10 bases unmatched. From germline, CDR1 is SQVTM and CDR2 ANQGSEA. The chain's CDR3 is CSVGFMASGYEQYF. In nucleotides, the CDR3 is TGCAGCGTTGGGTTCATGGCTAGCGGATACGAGCAGTACTTC.

The CDR3 nucleotides are TGCGCCAGCAGCCCCCAGGGGGCCTCTAGCGAGCAGTACTTC. Translation: CASSPQGASSEQYF. The genes are TRBV5-1 and TRBJ2-7, with TRBD1 identical over 8 bases. V lost 4 bases and J lost 6; bases outside the gene matches: 9. CDR1 is SGHRS and CDR2 is YFSETQ in the germline V gene. This CDR3 contains 14 residues.

The rearrangement joins TRBV9 to TRBJ1-5; no firm D call. The CDR3 totals 14 residues. Germline CDR1 SGDLS, CDR2 YYNGEE. V shed 0 bases and J shed 5 bases, with 9 bases lying between them. Here the CDR3 reads CASSVGAEDQPQHF. The CDR3 DNA is TGTGCCAGCAGCGTAGGGGCAGAAGATCAGCCCCAGCATTTT.

V usage is TRBV6-5 and J usage is TRBJ1-6; 10 bases map to TRBD1. With 4 bases clipped from V and 4 bases from J, the junction kept 4 bases outside the gene matches. Germline CDR1 MNHEY, CDR2 SVGAGI. This CDR3 region has 16 residues. In DNA form, the CDR3 reads TGTGCCAGCAGTTCGGGACAGGGGTTGTATAATTCACCCCTCCACTTT. It yields the protein CASSSGQGLYNSPLHF.

The chain combines TRBV9 with TRBJ2-2; TRBD2 matches at 10 bases. Germline assignment: CDR1 SGDLS and CDR2 YYNGEE. The CDR3 totals 16 residues. The V gene end was trimmed by 1 base and the J gene end by 6 bases; junction bases not matched to a gene: 6. The CDR3 DNA is TGTGCCAGCAGCGTAATAGGAGCGGGAGGGGCCGGGGAGCTGTTTTTT. As protein: CASSVIGAGGAGELFF.

The gene calls are TRBV6-5 and TRBJ2-3; D ambiguous. Germline V gives CDR1 MNHEY, CDR2 SVGAGI. The CDR3 totals 14 residues. V shed 0 bases and J shed 0 bases, with 4 bases lying between them. CDR3 region: CASSYSGSTDTQYF. The CDR3 DNA follows: TGTGCCAGCAGTTACTCCGGGAGCACAGATACGCAGTATTTT.

V gene TRBV4-1 combines with J gene TRBJ1-3, with TRBD1 as a possible D gene (5 bases). V shed 4 bases and J shed 0 bases, with 16 bases lying between them. Germline CDR1 MGHRA, CDR2 YSYEKL. The CDR3 contains 17 residues. In DNA form, the CDR3 reads TGCGCCAGCAGCCGCCAGGGTTTAGTCCTCTCTGGAAACACCATATATTTT. Its protein product is CASSRQGLVLSGNTIYF.

This CDR3 is CAWRVWGPGNTIYF. The CDR3 DNA reads TGTGCCTGGAGAGTATGGGGGCCTGGAAACACCATATATTTT. V gene TRBV30 combines with J gene TRBJ1-3; tentatively, D is TRBD1 (6 bases). The germline V gene encodes CDR1 GTSNPN and CDR2 SVGIG (reference sequence). Trimming removed 3 bases from V and 2 bases from J, with 11 bases in between. CDR3 size: 14 residues.